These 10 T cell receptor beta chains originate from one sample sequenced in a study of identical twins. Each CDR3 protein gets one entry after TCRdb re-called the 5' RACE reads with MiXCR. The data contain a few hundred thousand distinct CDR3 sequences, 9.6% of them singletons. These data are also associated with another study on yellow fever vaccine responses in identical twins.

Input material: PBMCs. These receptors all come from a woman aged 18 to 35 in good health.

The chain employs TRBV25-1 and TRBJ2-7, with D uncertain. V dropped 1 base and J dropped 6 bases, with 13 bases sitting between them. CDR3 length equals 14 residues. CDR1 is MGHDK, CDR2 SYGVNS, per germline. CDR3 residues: CASSEFGFSGEQYF. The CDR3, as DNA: TGTGCCAGCAGTGAATTTGGGTTTTCGGGCGAGCAGTACTTC.

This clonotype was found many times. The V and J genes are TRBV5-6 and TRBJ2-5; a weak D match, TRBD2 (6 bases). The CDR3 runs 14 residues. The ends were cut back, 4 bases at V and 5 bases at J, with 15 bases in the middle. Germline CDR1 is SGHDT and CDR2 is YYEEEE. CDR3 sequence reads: CASSLGGVKETQYF. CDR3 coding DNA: TGTGCCAGCAGCCTTGGCGGGGTGAAGGAGACCCAGTACTTC.

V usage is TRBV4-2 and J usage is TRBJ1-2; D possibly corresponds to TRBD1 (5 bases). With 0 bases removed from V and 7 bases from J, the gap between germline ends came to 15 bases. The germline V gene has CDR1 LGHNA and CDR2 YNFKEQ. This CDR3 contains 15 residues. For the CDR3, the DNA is TGTGCCAGCAGCCAAGAGGGACTAGGAGAGGGTGGCTACACCTTC. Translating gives CASSQEGLGEGGYTF.

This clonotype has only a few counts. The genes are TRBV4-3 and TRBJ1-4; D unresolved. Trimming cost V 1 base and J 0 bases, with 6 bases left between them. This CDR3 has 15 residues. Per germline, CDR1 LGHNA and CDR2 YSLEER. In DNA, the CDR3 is TGCGCCAGCAGCCAAGGGGTCCCAACTAATGAAAAACTGTTTTTT. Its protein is CASSQGVPTNEKLFF.

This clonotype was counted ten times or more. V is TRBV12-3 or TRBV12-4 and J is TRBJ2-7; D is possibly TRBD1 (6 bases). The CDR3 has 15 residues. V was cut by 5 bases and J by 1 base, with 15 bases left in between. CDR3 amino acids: CASSADGTPSYEQYF. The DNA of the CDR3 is TGTGCCAGCAGTGCAGACGGGACACCTTCCTACGAGCAGTACTTC.

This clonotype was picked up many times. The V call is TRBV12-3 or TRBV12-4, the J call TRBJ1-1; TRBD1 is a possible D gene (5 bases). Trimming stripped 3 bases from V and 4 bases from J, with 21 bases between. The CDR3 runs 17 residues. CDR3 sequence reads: CASSLGGSLRLLTEAFF. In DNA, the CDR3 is TGTGCCAGCAGTTTGGGGGGGAGCTTGCGCCTTCTCACTGAAGCTTTCTTT.

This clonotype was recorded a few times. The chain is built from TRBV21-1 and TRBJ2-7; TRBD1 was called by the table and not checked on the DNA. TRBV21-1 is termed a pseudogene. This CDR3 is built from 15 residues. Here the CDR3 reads CASSYRDLYSYEQYF. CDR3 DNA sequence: TGTGCCAGCAGTTACCGGGACCTCTACTCCTACGAGCAGTACTTC.

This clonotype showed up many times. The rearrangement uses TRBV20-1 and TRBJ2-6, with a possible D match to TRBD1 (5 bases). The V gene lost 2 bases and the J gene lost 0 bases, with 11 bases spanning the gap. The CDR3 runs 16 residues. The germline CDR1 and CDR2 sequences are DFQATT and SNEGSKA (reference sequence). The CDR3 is CSARLQVFSGANVLTF. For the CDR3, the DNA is TGCAGTGCTAGATTACAGGTTTTCTCTGGGGCCAACGTCCTGACTTTC.

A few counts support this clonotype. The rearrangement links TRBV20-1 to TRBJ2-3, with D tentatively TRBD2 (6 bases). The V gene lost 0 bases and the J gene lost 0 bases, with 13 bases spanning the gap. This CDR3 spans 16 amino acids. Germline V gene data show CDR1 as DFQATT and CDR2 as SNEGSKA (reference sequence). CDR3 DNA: TGCAGTGCTAGAGATAGCGGAAGAATCAGCACAGATACGCAGTATTTT. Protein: CSARDSGRISTDTQYF.

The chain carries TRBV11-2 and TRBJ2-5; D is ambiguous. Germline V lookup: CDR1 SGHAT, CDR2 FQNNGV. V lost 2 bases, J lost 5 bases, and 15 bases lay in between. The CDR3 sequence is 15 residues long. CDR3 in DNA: TGTGCCAGCAGCTTAAATGGCCGCACACGGGAGACCCAGTACTTC. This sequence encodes CASSLNGRTRETQYF. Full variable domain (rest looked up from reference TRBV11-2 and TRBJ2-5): EAGVAQSPRYKIIEKRQSVAFWCNPISGHATLYWYQQILGQGPKLLIQFQNNGVVDDSQLPKDRFSAERLKGVDSTLKIQPAKLEDSAVYLCASSLNGRTRETQYFGPGTRLLVL.